The present entry profiles one T cell receptor beta chain with its context. Its matching antigen is unknown. This specimen comes from a study of T cells in localized non-small cell lung cancer. The study's findings and limits: Sequencing was restricted to one tumor region; therefore, heterogeneity remains possible. Uninvolved adjacent lung, not tumor, had the highest T cell clonality.

TCRdb keeps only in-frame clones here, not all; method: immunoSEQ multiplex PCR. The data contain over 800 clones, about a fifth of them singletons. This CDR3 spans 17 amino acids. Trimming took 6 bases from V and 1 from J; bases not matched to a gene: 14. The chain is built from TRBV23-1 and TRBJ1-2, with 7 bases fitting TRBD1. TRBV23-1 qualifies as an ORF whose function is uncertain. The sample here was normal lung tissue next to the tumor, taken before any cancer treatment. The clonotype originates from a male donor older than 55 with stage II squamous cell lung carcinoma. For the CDR3, the DNA is TGCGCCAGCAGCCAAGGGACCGGGACAGATCTTAACTATGGCTACACCTTC. This sequence encodes CASSQGTGTDLNYGYTF.